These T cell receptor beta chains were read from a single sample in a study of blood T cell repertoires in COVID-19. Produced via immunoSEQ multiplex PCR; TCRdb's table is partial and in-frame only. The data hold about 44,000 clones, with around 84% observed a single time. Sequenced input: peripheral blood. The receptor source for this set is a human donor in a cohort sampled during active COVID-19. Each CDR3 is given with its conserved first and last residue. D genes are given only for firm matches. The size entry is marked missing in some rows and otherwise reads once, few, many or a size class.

cdr3_nt: TGTGCCAGCAGCCGACAGGGTTCAGGGGCCAACGTCCTGACTTTC
cdr3_aa: CASSRQGSGANVLTF
d_call: TRBD1
v_call: TRBV7-9
clone_size: .
j_call: TRBJ2-6

cdr3_nt: TGTGCCAGCAGTTTTTCGTCTAACTATGGCTACACCTTC
cdr3_aa: CASSFSSNYGYTF
d_call: .
v_call: TRBV12-3/TRBV12-4
clone_size: .
j_call: TRBJ1-2

cdr3_nt: TGCGCCAGCAGCCAACGCCGGGACAGCTTTAATGAAAAACTGTTTTTT
cdr3_aa: CASSQRRDSFNEKLFF
d_call: TRBD1
v_call: TRBV4-3
clone_size: .
j_call: TRBJ1-4

cdr3_nt: TGTGCCAGCAGGGAGGGACTAGCGGGGGCCTACGAGCAGTACTTC
cdr3_aa: CASREGLAGAYEQYF
d_call: TRBD2
v_call: TRBV2
clone_size: .
j_call: TRBJ2-7

cdr3_nt: TGTGCCAGCAGTACTCATGGGACAGGGAACAATGAGCAGTTCTTC
cdr3_aa: CASSTHGTGNNEQFF
d_call: TRBD1
v_call: TRBV27
clone_size: .
j_call: TRBJ2-1

cdr3_nt: TGTGCCAGCAGCTTCTACTTATCCCGGGGAGTGTCACCCCTCCACTTT
cdr3_aa: CASSFYLSRGVSPLHF
d_call: .
v_call: TRBV7-2
clone_size: .
j_call: TRBJ1-6

cdr3_nt: TGTGCCAGCAGCTCCACCCTTAGGGGACAGGGGCGGGAGGGCTACACCTTC
cdr3_aa: CASSSTLRGQGREGYTF
d_call: TRBD1
v_call: TRBV5-6
clone_size: once
j_call: TRBJ1-2

cdr3_nt: TGTGCCAGTCTCGGGGGGATCTGGCAGCCCCAGCATTTT
cdr3_aa: CASLGGIWQPQHF
d_call: .
v_call: TRBV19
clone_size: .
j_call: TRBJ1-5

cdr3_nt: TGTGCCAGCAGTGACCCCTCCCAGGGAGGCGACCGGGGCTACACCTTC
cdr3_aa: CASSDPSQGGDRGYTF
d_call: .
v_call: TRBV2
clone_size: .
j_call: TRBJ1-2

cdr3_nt: TGTGCCAGCAGTGAAGACGGGACAGGGGGCTTTGGCTACACCTTC
cdr3_aa: CASSEDGTGGFGYTF
d_call: TRBD1
v_call: TRBV6-1
clone_size: .
j_call: TRBJ1-2

cdr3_nt: TGCGCCAGCAGCCTAGGGACAGATGGAAACACCATATATTTT
cdr3_aa: CASSLGTDGNTIYF
d_call: TRBD1
v_call: TRBV5-1
clone_size: .
j_call: TRBJ1-3

cdr3_nt: TGTGCCAGCAGTTTTACCTACGAGCAGTACTTC
cdr3_aa: CASSFTYEQYF
d_call: .
v_call: TRBV12-3/TRBV12-4
clone_size: .
j_call: TRBJ2-7

cdr3_nt: TGTGCCAGCTCACCACGATTAGCCCCTGGAGAGACCCAGTACTTC
cdr3_aa: CASSPRLAPGETQYF
d_call: .
v_call: TRBV18
clone_size: .
j_call: TRBJ2-5

cdr3_nt: TGTGCCAGCAGCCCCCAGACCGGGACTAGGGCCTACAATGAGCAGTTCTTC
cdr3_aa: CASSPQTGTRAYNEQFF
d_call: TRBD2
v_call: TRBV11-2
clone_size: .
j_call: TRBJ2-1

cdr3_nt: TGTGCCAGCAGCGGATGGAGGCAAAGGAACACTGAAGCTTTCTTT
cdr3_aa: CASSGWRQRNTEAFF
d_call: .
v_call: TRBV3-1/TRBV3-2
clone_size: .
j_call: TRBJ1-1

cdr3_nt: TGTGCCAGCAGCCAACGGTCCAGGGTCCTAGCCAAAAACATTCAGTACTTC
cdr3_aa: CASSQRSRVLAKNIQYF
d_call: .
v_call: TRBV3-1/TRBV3-2
clone_size: .
j_call: TRBJ2-4

cdr3_nt: TGTGCCAGCAGTCCAACATCCACTAGAGACCTACGGGTGGATACGCAGTATTTT
cdr3_aa: CASSPTSTRDLRVDTQYF
d_call: .
v_call: TRBV27
clone_size: .
j_call: TRBJ2-3